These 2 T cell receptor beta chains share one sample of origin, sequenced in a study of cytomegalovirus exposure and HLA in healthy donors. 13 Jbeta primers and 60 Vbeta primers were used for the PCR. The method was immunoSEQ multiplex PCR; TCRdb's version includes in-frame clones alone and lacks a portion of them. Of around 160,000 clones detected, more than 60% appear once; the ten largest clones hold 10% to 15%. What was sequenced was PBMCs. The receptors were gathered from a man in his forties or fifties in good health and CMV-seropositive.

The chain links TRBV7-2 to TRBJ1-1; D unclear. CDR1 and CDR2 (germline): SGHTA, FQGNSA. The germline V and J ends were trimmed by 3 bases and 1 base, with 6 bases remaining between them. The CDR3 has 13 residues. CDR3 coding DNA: TGTGCCAGCAGCTTCGAGAGGAACACTGAAGCTTTCTTT. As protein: CASSFERNTEAFF.

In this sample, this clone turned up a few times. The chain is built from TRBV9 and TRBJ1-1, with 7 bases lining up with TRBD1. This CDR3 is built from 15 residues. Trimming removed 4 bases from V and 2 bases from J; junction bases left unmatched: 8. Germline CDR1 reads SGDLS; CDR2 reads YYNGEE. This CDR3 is CASSLTGQYNTEAFF. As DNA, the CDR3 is TGTGCCAGCAGCCTCACGGGACAGTACAACACTGAAGCTTTCTTT.